The rows below give T cell receptor beta chains drawn from one sample of a study of post-analysis software for immune sequencing data. TCRdb itself ran the PCR reads through MiXCR, one entry per CDR3 protein. The sample lists about 570,000 distinct CDR3 sequences, 34% occurring once. The sequenced sample consisted of blood. These receptors were obtained from a girl aged 2 to 17 with multiple sclerosis. CDR3s include the opening cysteine and the closing phenylalanine or tryptophan. A D gene is named only where the DNA matches it firmly. Rows may omit the clone size; those that give it use once, few, many or a size class.

>few|NA|TRBV20-1|TRBJ1-2
CSAIGGGGYTF
TGCAGTGCTATAGGGGGAGGCGGCTACACCTTC
>few|TRBD2|TRBV20-1|TRBJ2-1
CSAALAGGPGSYNEQFF
TGCAGTGCAGCACTAGCGGGGGGGCCTGGCTCCTACAATGAGCAGTTCTTC
>few|NA|TRBV3-1|TRBJ1-6
CASSQFSYNSPLHF
TGTGCCAGCAGCCAGTTCTCCTATAATTCACCCCTCCACTTT
>NA|NA|TRBV6-1|TRBJ2-3
CASRGHLNTDTQYF
TGTGCCAGCAGGGGACATCTAAACACAGATACGCAGTATTTT
>few|NA|TRBV5-1|TRBJ2-3
CASSFRSGTSTDTQYF
TGCGCCAGCAGCTTCCGATCCGGCACTAGCACAGATACGCAGTATTTT
>NA|TRBD2|TRBV28|TRBJ2-3
CASNHVLAGSSTDTQYF
TGTGCCAGCAACCACGTCCTAGCGGGGAGTAGCACAGATACGCAGTATTTT
>NA|NA|TRBV27|TRBJ2-5
CANSPEGGQETQYF
TGTGCCAACAGTCCCGAGGGGGGCCAAGAGACCCAGTACTTC
>few|NA|TRBV7-8|TRBJ2-7
CASSLGSGRSYEQYF
TGTGCCAGCAGCTTAGGGTCTGGAAGGTCCTACGAGCAGTACTTC
>NA|NA|TRBV3-1|TRBJ2-1
CASSQGERSLPLYNEQFF
TGTGCCAGCAGCCAAGGGGAGCGTAGCCTCCCCTTATACAATGAGCAGTTCTTC
>few|NA|TRBV19|TRBJ1-5
CASSRTAINNQPQHF
TGTGCCAGTAGTCGGACAGCCATCAACAATCAGCCCCAGCATTTT